These 27 T cell receptor beta chains were all obtained from the same sample, sequenced in a study of beta chain features in type 1 diabetes. The investigators reverse transcribed all of the isolated RNA, so they sequenced expressed TCRB transcripts. Profiling relied on immunoSEQ multiplex PCR, and the TCRdb table lists in-frame clones only, not all of them. This sample carries about 320,000 clones, 12% to 15% of them seen once, and the ten largest clones take over 5.5%. Sequenced sample: central memory CD4+ T cells from blood. Receptor source: a man aged 30 to 39 in good health.

This clone has more than one count but fewer than ten. The chain uses TRBV7-9 and TRBJ1-4; weak D call: TRBD1 (6 bases). This CDR3 comprises 14 residues. Trimming took off 1 base at V and 7 bases at J, with 10 bases between the two ends. CDR1 is SEHNR, CDR2 FQNEAQ, per germline (reference sequence). The CDR3 loop reads CASSLEQGGEKLFF. DNA of the CDR3: TGTGCCAGCAGCTTAGAACAGGGCGGTGAAAAACTGTTTTTT.

In its sample, this clone was seen a few times. This sequence joins TRBV29-1 and TRBJ1-1; a weak D match, TRBD1 (5 bases). The germline V gene has CDR1 SQVTM and CDR2 ANQGSEA. V was trimmed by 7 bases and J by 3 bases, leaving 15 bases between them. CDR3 length: 13 amino acids. The CDR3 DNA reads as TGCAGCGCTGGGGCCAGTCAGGACACTGAAGCTTTCTTT. Translation gives CSAGASQDTEAFF.

This clone showed up just a few times. V usage is TRBV7-2 and J usage is TRBJ2-7; maybe TRBD2 (5 bases). CDR3 length: 13 residues. Germline loops: CDR1 SGHTA, CDR2 FQGNSA. The V and J ends lost 2 bases and 4 bases respectively, with 9 bases between them. The CDR3 sequence is CASSLPGRYEQYV. CDR3 nucleotide sequence: TGTGCCAGCAGCTTACCGGGAAGGTACGAGCAGTACGTC.

The chain combines TRBV10-3 with TRBJ1-5; D is ambiguous. Trimming cost V 3 bases and J 4 bases, with 4 bases left between them. The CDR3 runs to 12 residues. The germline gives CDR1 ENHRY, CDR2 SYGVKD. Here the CDR3 reads CAISDPNQPQHF. The CDR3 DNA reads TGTGCCATCAGTGACCCGAATCAGCCCCAGCATTTT.

The rearrangement links TRBV27 to TRBJ1-2; D uncertain. Germline assignment: CDR1 MNHEY and CDR2 SMNVEV (reference sequence). This CDR3 is built from 18 residues. V shed 2 bases and J shed 3 bases, with 22 bases lying between them. Written as DNA, the CDR3 is TGTGCCAGCAGTTTACGCCTAACCCACCGGGATCCCTACTATGGCTACACCTTC. Amino acid sequence: CASSLRLTHRDPYYGYTF.

This clone was counted ten times or more. The genes are TRBV19 and TRBJ2-1; no firm D call. This CDR3 has 10 residues. From germline, CDR1 is LNHDA and CDR2 SQIVND (reference sequence). V was shortened by 3 bases and J by 11 bases, with 5 bases between the two germline ends. CDR3 bases: TGTGCCAGTAGTATCCGTAAGCAGTTCTTC. Residues: CASSIRKQFF.

V and J are TRBV29-1 and TRBJ2-1; tentatively, D is TRBD1 or TRBD2 (5 bases each). This CDR3 is built from 13 residues. Trimming pared 3 bases from V and 9 bases from J, leaving 15 bases between. Per germline, CDR1 SQVTM and CDR2 ANQGSEA. The CDR3 region is CSVEGWGLSEQFF. CDR3 DNA sequence: TGCAGCGTTGAGGGGTGGGGGTTGAGTGAGCAGTTCTTC.

This clone was observed a few times. The V gene is TRBV6-1, the J gene TRBJ2-3, with D tentatively TRBD2 (6 bases). CDR1 and CDR2 from the germline V gene are MNHNS and SASEGT. V lost 6 bases, J lost 3 bases, and 10 bases lay in between. CDR3 size: 13 residues. The CDR3 nucleotides read TGTGCCAGCAGATCGGGGAGGACAGATACGCAGTATTTT. Translated, it gives CASRSGRTDTQYF.

The V gene is TRBV9, the J gene TRBJ2-1, with TRBD2 matching 9 bases. The CDR3 is made up of 20 amino acids. V dropped 1 base and J dropped 4; count of bases not matched to a gene: 18. The V gene's germline CDR1 is SGDLS and CDR2 YYNGEE. The CDR3 reads CASSVQSPVPGLAQYNEQFF. The CDR3 coding sequence is TGTGCCAGCAGCGTACAATCTCCGGTACCCGGACTAGCGCAATACAATGAGCAGTTCTTC.

This clone occurred a few times. The chain has TRBV5-1 and TRBJ1-6; no reliable D call. The V and J ends lost 0 bases and 2 bases respectively, with 3 bases between them. This CDR3 is 14 amino acids long. Looked up from germline, CDR1 is SGHRS and CDR2 is YFSETQ. CDR3: CASSLGTYNSPLHF. The CDR3, as DNA: TGCGCCAGCAGCTTGGGGACCTATAATTCACCCCTCCACTTT.

This clone was counted a few times. The chain couples TRBV4-1 to TRBJ2-2, with TRBD2 as a possible D gene (6 bases). The CDR3 runs 14 residues. Germline V lookup: CDR1 MGHRA, CDR2 YSYEKL. Trimming removed 4 bases at V and 2 bases at J, with 8 bases between. CDR3 region: CASSRDSNTGELFF. The CDR3 coding sequence is TGCGCCAGCAGCCGGGACTCTAACACCGGGGAGCTGTTTTTT.

This chain uses TRBV7-8 with TRBJ1-2; D call uncertain. Germline V gene sequence: CDR1 SGHVS, CDR2 FQNEAQ. V was shortened by 1 base and J by 8 bases, with 11 bases between the two germline ends. The CDR3 sequence is 13 residues long. CDR3 coding DNA: TGTGCCAGCAGCTTAGGGGGATCCTTAGGCTACACCTTC. It translates to CASSLGGSLGYTF. The whole variable domain, remainder taken from reference TRBV7-8 and TRBJ1-2, is GAGVSQSPRYKVAKRGQDVALRCDPISGHVSLFWYQQALGQGPEFLTYFQNEAQLDKSGLPSDRFFAERPEGSVSTLKIQRTQQEDSAVYLCASSLGGSLGYTFGSGTRLTVV.

The table lists this clone with a count of one. The CDR3 sequence is CASSLGDSHSGNTIYF. Here the CDR3 DNA reads TGTGCCAGCAGCTTAGGGGACAGCCACTCTGGAAACACCATATATTTT. V and J are TRBV7-8 and TRBJ1-3, with 7 bases that match TRBD1. Trimming removed 1 base from V and 0 bases from J; junction bases left unmatched: 3. Germline CDR1 SGHVS, CDR2 FQNEAQ. The CDR3 contains 16 residues.

This clone occurred a few times. The chain uses TRBV7-3 and TRBJ2-3; tentative D call: TRBD2 (7 bases). Looked up from germline, CDR1 is SGHTA and CDR2 is FQGTGA. The V and J ends lost 3 bases and 1 base respectively, with 17 bases between them. The CDR3 covers 17 residues. CDR3 bases: TGTGCCAGCAGCTTGGGCATAGGGGGAGGGCGCACAGATACGCAGTATTTT. Translating it yields CASSLGIGGGRTDTQYF.

The rearrangement uses TRBV7-9 and TRBJ2-5; D gene uncertain. Germline V gene lookup returns CDR1 SEHNR and CDR2 FQNEAQ (reference sequence). Trimming stripped 2 bases from V and 2 bases from J, with 6 bases between. The CDR3 is 13 amino acids. The CDR3 spells CASSLIGQETQYF. The CDR3 DNA is TGTGCCAGCAGCTTAATAGGTCAAGAGACCCAGTACTTC. The whole variable domain, remainder taken from reference TRBV7-9 and TRBJ2-5, is DTGVSQNPRHKITKRGQNVTFRCDPISEHNRLYWYRQTLGQGPEFLTYFQNEAQLEKSRLLSDRFSAERPKGSFSTLEIQRTEQGDSAMYLCASSLIGQETQYFGPGTRLLVL.

This clone was counted ten times or more. The rearrangement uses TRBV5-1 and TRBJ2-1; D call uncertain. The V and J ends lost 5 bases and 5 bases respectively, with 5 bases between them. CDR1 is SGHRS, CDR2 YFSETQ, per germline. This CDR3 has 11 amino acids. CDR3 in DNA: TGCGCCAGCAGTTTCGACAATGAGCAGTTCTTC. As protein: CASSFDNEQFF. The full variable domain, completed using reference TRBV5-1 and TRBJ2-1, is KAGVTQTPRYLIKTRGQQVTLSCSPISGHRSVSWYQQTPGQGLQFLFEYFSETQRNKGNFPGRFSGRQFSNSRSEMNVSTLELGDSALYLCASSFDNEQFFGPGTRLTVL.

V usage is TRBV7-2 and J usage is TRBJ2-4; D may be TRBD2 (5 bases). Germline assignment: CDR1 SGHTA and CDR2 FQGNSA. V was cut by 6 bases and J by 15 bases, with 18 bases left in between. CDR3 size: 12 residues. The CDR3 loop is CASRKGGSLRYF. CDR3 sequence (DNA): TGTGCCAGCAGAAAAGGAGGCAGTTTAAGGTACTTC. Looking up the rest from reference TRBV7-2 and TRBJ2-4 gives the full variable domain: GAGVSQSPSNKVTEKGKDVELRCDPISGHTALYWYRQSLGQGLEFLIYFQGNSAPDKSGLPSDRFSAERTGGSVSTLTIQRTQQEDSAVYLCASRKGGSLRYFGAGTRLSVL.

There are a few counts of this clone. Other DNA sequences in this specimen translate into the identical CDR3. The genes are TRBV7-2 and TRBJ2-1; D not resolved. Germline V gene data show CDR1 as SGHTA and CDR2 as FQGNSA. The ends were cut back, 0 bases at V and 2 bases at J, with 5 bases in the middle. The CDR3 spans 14 residues. The DNA of the CDR3 is TGTGCCAGCAGCTTAGCGGGGACCTACAATGAGCAGTTCTTC. It is translated as CASSLAGTYNEQFF.

This clone occurred a few times. The rearrangement uses TRBV21-1 and TRBJ2-3; TRBD2, as called in the table, went unchecked against the DNA. TRBV21-1 corresponds to a pseudogene. There are 15 residues in the CDR3. CDR3 loop: CASSKACQTRGTQYF. The CDR3 DNA is TGTGCCAGCAGCAAAGCTTGTCAGACCCGGGGTACGCAGTATTTT.

The rearrangement uses TRBV28 and TRBJ2-1, with 8 nucleotides matching TRBD2. Germline V CDR1 and CDR2: MDHEN, SYDVKM. The CDR3 has 14 amino acids. V was clipped by 6 bases and J by 7 bases; unmatched bases: 8. The CDR3 reads CASSGGGALNEQFF. As DNA, the CDR3 is TGTGCCAGCAGCGGGGGGGGCGCTTTGAATGAGCAGTTCTTC.

This chain joins TRBV11-1 and TRBJ2-2; D possibly corresponds to TRBD1 (5 bases). Germline CDR1 reads SGHAT; CDR2 reads FQDESV (reference sequence). The V end lost 1 base, the J end lost 8 bases, and 8 bases lay between the germline ends. The CDR3 spans 13 residues. DNA for the CDR3: TGTGCCAGCAGCTTAGTAGGGGTTGGGGAGCTGTTTTTT. Residues: CASSLVGVGELFF.

This clone was detected many times. This CDR3 is also generated by other DNA sequences in the sample. The chain employs TRBV7-2 and TRBJ2-6; 9 bases fit TRBD1. Germline V gives CDR1 SGHTA, CDR2 FQGNSA. V was pared by 5 bases and J by 2 bases, with 4 bases of the junction left unmatched. The CDR3 covers 16 residues. The chain's CDR3 is CASSATGGAGANVLTF. For the CDR3, the DNA is TGTGCCAGCAGCGCTACAGGGGGCGCTGGGGCCAACGTCCTGACTTTC.

This clone has a handful of counts. The chain joins TRBV30 to TRBJ1-2; no firm D call. The ends were cut back, 2 bases at V and 4 bases at J, with 5 bases in the middle. The CDR3 runs to 11 residues. CDR1 is GTSNPN, CDR2 SVGIG, per germline (reference sequence). The CDR3 DNA sequence: TGTGCCTGGAGTCCTATCTATGGCTACACCTTC. This translates into CAWSPIYGYTF.

In its sample, this clone was seen a few times. The chain employs TRBV7-2 and TRBJ2-1, with D possibly being TRBD2 (6 bases). Germline V lookup: CDR1 SGHTA, CDR2 FQGNSA. The CDR3 extends over 18 amino acids. Trimming stripped 4 bases from V and 5 bases from J, with 24 bases between. CDR3 in DNA: TGTGCCAGCAGCTCCTCCGTCCCGGGACTGACTACTGACAATGAGCAGTTCTTC. It specifies CASSSSVPGLTTDNEQFF.

This clone was detected a few times. The chain carries TRBV6-5 and TRBJ2-7; 7 bases line up with TRBD2. The CDR3 extends over 15 amino acids. V was clipped by 5 bases and J by 4 bases; unmatched bases: 11. The germline gives CDR1 MNHEY, CDR2 SVGAGI. CDR3 in amino acids: CASSTTSRGRYEQYV. The CDR3 coding sequence is TGTGCCAGCAGTACCACTAGCCGCGGGAGATACGAGCAGTACGTC.

In its sample, this clone was seen a few times. The genes are TRBV10-2 and TRBJ2-3; a weak D match, TRBD2 (5 bases). V dropped 4 bases and J dropped 3 bases, with 14 bases sitting between them. Germline values: CDR1 WSHSY, CDR2 SAAADI. CDR3 size: 15 residues. The CDR3 region is CASSGNSLATDTQYF. The CDR3 DNA reads TGCGCCAGCAGTGGTAATAGCCTAGCTACAGATACGCAGTATTTT.

This clone was observed a handful of times. The chain carries TRBV5-4 and TRBJ1-6; a possible D gene is TRBD1 (5 bases). CDR3 length: 15 amino acids. Germline values: CDR1 SGHNT, CDR2 YYREEE (reference sequence). V was shortened by 0 bases and J by 6 bases, with 10 bases between the two germline ends. CDR3 sequence (DNA): TGTGCCAGCAGCTTGGATTCGGACATTAATTCACCCCTCCACTTT. Amino acid sequence: CASSLDSDINSPLHF.